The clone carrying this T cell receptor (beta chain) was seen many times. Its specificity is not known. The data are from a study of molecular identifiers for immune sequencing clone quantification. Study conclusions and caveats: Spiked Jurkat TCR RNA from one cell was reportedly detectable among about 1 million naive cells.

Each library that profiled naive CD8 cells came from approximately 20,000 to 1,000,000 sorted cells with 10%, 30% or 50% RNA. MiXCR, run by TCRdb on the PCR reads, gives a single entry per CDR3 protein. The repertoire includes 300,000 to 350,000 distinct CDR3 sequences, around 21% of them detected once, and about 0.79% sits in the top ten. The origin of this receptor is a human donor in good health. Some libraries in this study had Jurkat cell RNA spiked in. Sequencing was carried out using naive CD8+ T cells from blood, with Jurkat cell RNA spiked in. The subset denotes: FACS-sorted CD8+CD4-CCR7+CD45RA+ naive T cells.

CDR3 DNA sequence: TGTGCCAGCAGCTTGACAGGGGTGTACGAGCAGTACTTC. Translated, it gives CASSLTGVYEQYF. The chain employs TRBV5-5 and TRBJ2-7, with 7 bases that match TRBD1. The junction had 2 bases not matched to a gene; V was cut back by 1 base and J by 4 bases. The CDR3 covers 13 residues. The germline gives CDR1 SGHKS, CDR2 YYEKEE (reference sequence).